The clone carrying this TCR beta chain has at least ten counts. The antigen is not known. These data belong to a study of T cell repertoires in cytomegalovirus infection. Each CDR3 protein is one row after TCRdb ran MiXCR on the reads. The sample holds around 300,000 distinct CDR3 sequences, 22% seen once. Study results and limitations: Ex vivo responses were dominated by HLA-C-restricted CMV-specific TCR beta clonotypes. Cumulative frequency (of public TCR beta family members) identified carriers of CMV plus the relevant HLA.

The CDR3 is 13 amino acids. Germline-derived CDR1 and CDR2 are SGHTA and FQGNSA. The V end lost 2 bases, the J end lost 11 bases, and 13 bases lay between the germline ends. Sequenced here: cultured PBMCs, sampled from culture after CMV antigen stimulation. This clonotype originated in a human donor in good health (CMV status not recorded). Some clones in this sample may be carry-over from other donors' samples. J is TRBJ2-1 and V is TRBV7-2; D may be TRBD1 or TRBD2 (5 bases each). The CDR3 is CASSLSGTGQQFF. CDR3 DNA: TGTGCCAGCAGCTTATCGGGGACCGGACAGCAGTTCTTC. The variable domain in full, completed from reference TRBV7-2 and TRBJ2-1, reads GAGVSQSPSNKVTEKGKDVELRCDPISGHTALYWYRQSLGQGLEFLIYFQGNSAPDKSGLPSDRFSAERTGGSVSTLTIQRTQQEDSAVYLCASSLSGTGQQFFGPGTRLTVL.